The 8 T cell receptor beta chains below come from one sample, sequenced in a study of radiotherapy plus CTLA-4 blockade in lung cancer. The table came from immunoSEQ multiplex PCR; TCRdb's copy has only in-frame clones and leaves some out. This sample has about 55,000 clones, with about 80% found just once. The input for sequencing was peripheral blood, taken from a patient treated with radiotherapy plus ipilimumab. These TCRs come from a human donor with non-small cell lung cancer whose response to radiotherapy plus ipilimumab could not be evaluated.

The table lists this clone with a count of one. The rearrangement links TRBV10-2 to TRBJ1-2; 11 nucleotides line up with TRBD1. Trimming took 6 bases from V and 4 from J; bases not matched to a gene: 7. Germline CDR1 WSHSY, CDR2 SAAADI. This CDR3 is 15 amino acids long. The CDR3 DNA follows: TGCGCCAGCAGACCCGGACAGGGGGCTTCCTATGGCTACACCTTC. Protein: CASRPGQGASYGYTF.

The gene calls are TRBV9 and TRBJ1-6; D might be TRBD1 (6 bases). There are 15 residues in the CDR3. Per the germline V gene, CDR1 is SGDLS and CDR2 is YYNGEE. Trimming took off 0 bases at V and 9 bases at J, with 13 bases between the two ends. This chain's CDR3 is CASSVGPGEGSPLHF. In DNA form, the CDR3 reads TGTGCCAGCAGCGTAGGTCCAGGGGAGGGTTCACCCCTCCACTTT.

V usage is TRBV7-9 and J usage is TRBJ2-5, with 8 positions matching TRBD1. The DNA end favors TRBJ2-7, so the J call may be wrong. This CDR3 comprises 15 residues. The germline CDR1 and CDR2 sequences are SEHNR and FQNEAQ (reference sequence). The CDR3 region is CASSRIDRGTYEQYF. CDR3 coding DNA: TGTGCCAGCAGCCGAATCGACAGGGGAACCTACGAGCAGTACTTC.

The genes are TRBV6-5 and TRBJ1-2; TRBD1 matches 9 bases. Trimming at V came to 7 bases and at J to 4 bases, leaving 7 bases not matched to a gene. Germline lookup yields CDR1 MNHEY and CDR2 SVGAGI. The CDR3 runs 14 residues. DNA for the CDR3: TGTGCCAGCATCCAACCGGGACAGGGCTATGGCTACACCTTC. Translating gives CASIQPGQGYGYTF.

The chain is built from TRBV7-9 and TRBJ2-7, with TRBD1 matching over 7 bases. The CDR3 covers 15 residues. After removal of 5 bases from V and 2 bases from J, the junction contained 9 bases not matched to a gene. Looked up from germline, CDR1 is SEHNR and CDR2 is FQNEAQ (reference sequence). CDR3 residues: CASSIRQGPPYEQYF. The CDR3 DNA is TGTGCCAGCAGCATCCGACAGGGACCCCCCTACGAGCAGTACTTC.

The chain combines TRBV18 with TRBJ2-1; D is undetermined. Trimming stripped 7 bases from V and 5 bases from J, with 15 bases between. CDR1 and CDR2 from the germline V gene are KGHSH and LQKENI. There are 14 residues in the CDR3. The CDR3 nucleotides are TGTGCCAGCTGCGCGTGGCAGAGCGACAATGAGCAGTTCTTC. This sequence encodes CASCAWQSDNEQFF.

V usage is TRBV15 and J usage is TRBJ2-5, with D uncertain. Germline CDR1 reads LNHNV; CDR2 reads YYDKDF (reference sequence). The length of the CDR3 is 12 residues. Trimming pared 0 bases from V and 3 bases from J, leaving 2 bases between. As DNA, the CDR3 is TGTGCCACCAGCAGAGATAAAGAGACCCAGTACTTC. Its protein product is CATSRDKETQYF. The full variable domain, rest sourced from reference TRBV15 and TRBJ2-5, is DAMVIQNPRYQVTQFGKPVTLSCSQTLNHNVMYWYQQKSSQAPKLLFHYYDKDFNNEADTPDNFQSRRPNTSFCFLDIRSPGLGDTAMYLCATSRDKETQYFGPGTRLLVL.

This clone was observed once. This chain links TRBV27 with TRBJ1-6; TRBD1 agrees at 8 bases. CDR1 and CDR2 (germline): MNHEY, SMNVEV (reference sequence). CDR3 length: 16 amino acids. Trimming at V came to 5 bases and at J to 3 bases, leaving 6 bases not matched to a gene. The CDR3 sequence is CASSQTGVGYNSPLHF. DNA for the CDR3: TGTGCCAGCAGTCAGACAGGGGTTGGCTATAATTCACCCCTCCACTTT.